This TCR beta chain was documented in a study of blood T cell repertoires in COVID-19. For the study at large: Sites across the United States, Italy and Spain contributed samples from acute and convalescent COVID-19. From T cells, B-cell-depleted T cells, or PBMCs came the material, which was cDNA or gDNA.

Germline CDR1 and CDR2: MDHEN and SYDVKM. Trimming took 9 bases from V and 4 from J; bases not matched to a gene: 12. This CDR3 has 15 amino acids. Study processing details: Reference gene primer amplification gave nucleated cell count estimates. Libraries were prepared by immunoSEQ multiplex PCR; TCRdb keeps only in-frame clonotypes and omits some of them. V and J calls and clone size follow that table, whereas D and trimming were derived from the DNA. The profile shows about 260,000 clones, approximately 80% of them singletons. The sequence was collected from an elderly woman with acute or convalescent COVID-19. The chain has TRBV28 and TRBJ2-7, with 10 bases matching TRBD2. What was sequenced was peripheral blood. The CDR3: CASNTLAGAGYEQYF. As DNA, the CDR3 is TGTGCCAGTAATACCCTAGCGGGAGCCGGGTACGAGCAGTACTTC. Together with reference TRBV28 and TRBJ2-7, the CDR3 gives the full variable domain: DVKVTQSSRYLVKRTGEKVFLECVQDMDHENMFWYRQDPGLGLRLIYFSYDVKMKEKGDIPEGYSVSREKKERFSLILESASTNQTSMYLCASNTLAGAGYEQYFGPGTRLTVT.